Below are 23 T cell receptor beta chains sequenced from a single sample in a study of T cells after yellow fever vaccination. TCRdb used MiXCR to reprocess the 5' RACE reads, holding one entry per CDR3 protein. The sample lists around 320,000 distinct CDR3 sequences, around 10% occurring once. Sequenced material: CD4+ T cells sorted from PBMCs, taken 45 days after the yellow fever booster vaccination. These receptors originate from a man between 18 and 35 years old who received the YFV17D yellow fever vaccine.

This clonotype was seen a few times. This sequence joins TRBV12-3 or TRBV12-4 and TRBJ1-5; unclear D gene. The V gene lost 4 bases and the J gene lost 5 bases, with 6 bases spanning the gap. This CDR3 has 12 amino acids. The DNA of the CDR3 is TGTGCCAGCAGTTCGGACGATCAGCCCCAGCATTTT. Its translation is CASSSDDQPQHF.

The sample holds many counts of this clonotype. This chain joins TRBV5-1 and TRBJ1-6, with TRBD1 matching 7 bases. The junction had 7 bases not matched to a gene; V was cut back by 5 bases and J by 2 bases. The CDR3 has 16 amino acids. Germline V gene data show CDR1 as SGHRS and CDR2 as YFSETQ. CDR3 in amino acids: CASRPRDSAYNSPLHF. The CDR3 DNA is TGCGCCAGCAGGCCGAGGGACAGCGCCTATAATTCACCCCTCCACTTT.

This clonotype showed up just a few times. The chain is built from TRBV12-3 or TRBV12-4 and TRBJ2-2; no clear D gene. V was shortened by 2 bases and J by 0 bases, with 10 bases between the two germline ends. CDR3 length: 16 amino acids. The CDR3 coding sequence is TGTGCCAGCAGTTTAAACGGACCCGCGAACACCGGGGAGCTGTTTTTT. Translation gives CASSLNGPANTGELFF.

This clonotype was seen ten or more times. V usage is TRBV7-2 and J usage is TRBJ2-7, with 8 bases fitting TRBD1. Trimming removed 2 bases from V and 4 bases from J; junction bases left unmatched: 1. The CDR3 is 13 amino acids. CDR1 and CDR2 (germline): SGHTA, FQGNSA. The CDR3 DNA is TGTGCCAGCAGCTTAAACAGGGGGTACGAGCAGTACGTC. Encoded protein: CASSLNRGYEQYV.

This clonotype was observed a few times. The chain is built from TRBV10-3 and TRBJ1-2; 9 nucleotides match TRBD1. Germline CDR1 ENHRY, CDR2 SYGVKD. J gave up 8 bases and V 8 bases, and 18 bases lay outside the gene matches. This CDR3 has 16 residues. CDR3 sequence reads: CAISNRDREKLRGYTF. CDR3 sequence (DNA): TGTGCCATCTCTAACCGGGACAGGGAGAAATTGAGGGGCTACACCTTC.

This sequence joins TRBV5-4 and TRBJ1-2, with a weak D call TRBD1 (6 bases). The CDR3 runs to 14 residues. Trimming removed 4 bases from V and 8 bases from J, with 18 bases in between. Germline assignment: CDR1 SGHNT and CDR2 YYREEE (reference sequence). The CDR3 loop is CASSVFWDIRGYTF. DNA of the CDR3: TGTGCCAGCAGCGTTTTCTGGGACATACGAGGCTACACCTTC.

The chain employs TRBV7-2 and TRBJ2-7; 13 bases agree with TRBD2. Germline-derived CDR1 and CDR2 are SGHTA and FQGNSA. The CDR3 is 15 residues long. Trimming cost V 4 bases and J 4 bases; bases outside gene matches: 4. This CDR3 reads CASSSRTSGGYEQYF. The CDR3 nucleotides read TGTGCCAGCAGCTCGCGGACTAGCGGGGGATACGAGCAGTACTTC.

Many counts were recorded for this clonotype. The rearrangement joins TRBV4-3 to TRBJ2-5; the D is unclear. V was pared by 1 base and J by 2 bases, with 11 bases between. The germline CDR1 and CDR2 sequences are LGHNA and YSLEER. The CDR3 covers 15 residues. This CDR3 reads CASSQGFPGQETQYF. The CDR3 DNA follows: TGCGCCAGCAGCCAAGGGTTCCCGGGTCAAGAGACCCAGTACTTC.

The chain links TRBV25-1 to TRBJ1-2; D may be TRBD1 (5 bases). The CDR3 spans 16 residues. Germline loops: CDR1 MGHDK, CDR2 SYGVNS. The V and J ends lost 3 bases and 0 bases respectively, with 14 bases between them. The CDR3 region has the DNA TGTGCCAGCAGTGAGCCGGGACCACAAGCTAACTATGGCTACACCTTC. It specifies CASSEPGPQANYGYTF.

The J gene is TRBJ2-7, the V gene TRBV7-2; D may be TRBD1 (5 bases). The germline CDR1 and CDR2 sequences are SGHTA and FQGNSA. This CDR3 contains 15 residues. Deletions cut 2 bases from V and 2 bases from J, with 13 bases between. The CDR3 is CASSLSVTATYEQYF. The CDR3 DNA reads TGTGCCAGCAGCTTATCCGTGACAGCAACCTACGAGCAGTACTTC.

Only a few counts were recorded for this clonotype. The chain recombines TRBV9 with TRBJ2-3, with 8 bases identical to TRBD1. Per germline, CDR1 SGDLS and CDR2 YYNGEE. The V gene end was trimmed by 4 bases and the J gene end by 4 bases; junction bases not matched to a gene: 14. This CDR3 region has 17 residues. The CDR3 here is CASSPGGDRGRSDTQYF. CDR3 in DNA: TGTGCCAGCAGCCCTGGGGGAGACAGGGGTCGTTCAGATACGCAGTATTTT.

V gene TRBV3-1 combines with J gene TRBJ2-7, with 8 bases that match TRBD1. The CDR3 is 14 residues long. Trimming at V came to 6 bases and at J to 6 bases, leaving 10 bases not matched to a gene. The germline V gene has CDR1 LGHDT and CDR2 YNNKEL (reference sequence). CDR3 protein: CASSLRDRFREQYF. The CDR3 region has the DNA TGTGCCAGCAGTCTCCGGGACAGGTTCCGCGAGCAGTACTTC.

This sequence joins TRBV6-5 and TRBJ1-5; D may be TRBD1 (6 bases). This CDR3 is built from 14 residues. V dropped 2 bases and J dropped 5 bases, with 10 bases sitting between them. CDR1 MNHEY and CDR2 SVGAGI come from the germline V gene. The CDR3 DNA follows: TGTGCCAGCAGTTACACCCCAGGGGATCAGCCCCAGCATTTT. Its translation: CASSYTPGDQPQHF.

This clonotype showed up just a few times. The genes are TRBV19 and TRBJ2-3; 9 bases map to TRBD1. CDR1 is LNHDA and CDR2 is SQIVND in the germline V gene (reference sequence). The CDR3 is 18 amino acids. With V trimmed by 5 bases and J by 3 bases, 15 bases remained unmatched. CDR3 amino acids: CASSRQESTGGSTDTQYF. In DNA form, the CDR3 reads TGTGCCAGTAGTCGTCAAGAATCGACAGGGGGTAGTACAGATACGCAGTATTTT.

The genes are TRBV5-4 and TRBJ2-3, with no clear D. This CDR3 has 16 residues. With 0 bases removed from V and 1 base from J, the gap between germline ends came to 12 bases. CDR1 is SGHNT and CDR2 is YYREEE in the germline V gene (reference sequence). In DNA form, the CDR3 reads TGTGCCAGCAGCTTGGGGGCGGTACTGGGCACAGATACGCAGTATTTT. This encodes CASSLGAVLGTDTQYF.

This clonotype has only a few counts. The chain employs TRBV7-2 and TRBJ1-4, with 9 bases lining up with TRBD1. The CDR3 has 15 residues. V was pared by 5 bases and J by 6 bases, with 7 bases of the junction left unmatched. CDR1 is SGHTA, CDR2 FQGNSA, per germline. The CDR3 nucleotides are TGTGCCAGCAGCGAACAGGGGGCTTTATATGAAAAACTGTTTTTT. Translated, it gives CASSEQGALYEKLFF.

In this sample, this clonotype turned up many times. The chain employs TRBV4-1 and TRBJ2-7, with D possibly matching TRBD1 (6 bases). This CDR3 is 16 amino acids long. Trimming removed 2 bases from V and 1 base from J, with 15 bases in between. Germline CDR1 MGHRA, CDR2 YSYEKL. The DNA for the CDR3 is TGCGCCAGCAGCCAAATGGCAGGGGTATCTTCCTACGAGCAGTACTTC. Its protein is CASSQMAGVSSYEQYF.

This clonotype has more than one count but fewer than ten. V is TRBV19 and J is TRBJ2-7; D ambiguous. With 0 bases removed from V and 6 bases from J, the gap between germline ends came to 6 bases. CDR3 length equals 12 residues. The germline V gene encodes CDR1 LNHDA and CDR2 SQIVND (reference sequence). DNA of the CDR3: TGTGCCAGTAGTATAGATCGTGGCGAGCAGTACTTC. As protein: CASSIDRGEQYF.

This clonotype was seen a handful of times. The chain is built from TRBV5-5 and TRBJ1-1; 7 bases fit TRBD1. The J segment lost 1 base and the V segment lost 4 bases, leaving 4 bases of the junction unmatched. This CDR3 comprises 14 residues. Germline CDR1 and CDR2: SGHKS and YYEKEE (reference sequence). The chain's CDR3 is CASSSRQGNTEAFF. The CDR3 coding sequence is TGTGCCAGCAGCAGTAGACAGGGGAACACTGAAGCTTTCTTT.

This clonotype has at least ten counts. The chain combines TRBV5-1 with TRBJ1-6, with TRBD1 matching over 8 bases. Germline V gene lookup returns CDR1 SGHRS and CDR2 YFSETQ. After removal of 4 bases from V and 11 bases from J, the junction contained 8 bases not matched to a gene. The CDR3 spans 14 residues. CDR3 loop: CASSVQGARTPLHF. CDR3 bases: TGCGCCAGCAGCGTCCAGGGGGCGCGGACACCCCTCCACTTT.

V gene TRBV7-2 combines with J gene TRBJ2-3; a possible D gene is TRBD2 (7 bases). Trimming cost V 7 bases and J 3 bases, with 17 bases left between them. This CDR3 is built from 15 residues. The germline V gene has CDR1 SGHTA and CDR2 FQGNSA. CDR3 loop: CASNLRGAGTDTQYF. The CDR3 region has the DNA TGTGCCAGCAACCTCCGGGGGGCGGGAACAGATACGCAGTATTTT.

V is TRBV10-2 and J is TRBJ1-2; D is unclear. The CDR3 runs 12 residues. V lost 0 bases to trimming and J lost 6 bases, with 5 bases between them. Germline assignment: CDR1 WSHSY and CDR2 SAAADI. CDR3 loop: CASSESPDGYTF. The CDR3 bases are TGCGCCAGCAGTGAGTCGCCGGATGGCTACACCTTC.

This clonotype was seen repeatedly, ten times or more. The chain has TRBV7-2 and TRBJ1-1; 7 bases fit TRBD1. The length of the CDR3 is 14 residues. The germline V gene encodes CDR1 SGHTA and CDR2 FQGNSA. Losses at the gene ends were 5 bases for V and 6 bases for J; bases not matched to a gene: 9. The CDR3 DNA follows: TGTGCCAGCAGCGAAAGACAGGGTGGCCCTGAAGCTTTCTTT. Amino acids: CASSERQGGPEAFF.